The rows below give T cell receptor beta chains drawn from one sample of a study of T cells in Graves' hyperthyroidism and ophthalmopathy. From the multiplex PCR reads, TCRdb called clonotypes with MiXCR, one entry per CDR3 protein. The sample shows some 350,000 distinct CDR3 sequences, more than 15% of them seen only once. The sequencing sample was made of blood. These receptors were collected from a woman in her late teens or twenties with Graves' hyperthyroidism that later progressed to Graves' ophthalmopathy. The CDR3 runs from the conserved cysteine through the conserved F or W. The order of the fields is J gene, V gene, D gene, clone size, CDR3 protein, CDR3 DNA. The D gene is left open where the match is weak. Clone size is shown for a subset of rows, as once, few, many or a class of expanded clone.

>TRBJ2-7|TRBV27|NA|few
CASSLSIGTTYEQYF
TGTGCCAGCAGTTTATCGATCGGGACAACCTACGAGCAGTACTTC
>TRBJ1-1|TRBV5-1|NA|many
CASSRLAENTEAFF
TGCGCCAGCAGCCGTCTTGCGGAGAACACTGAAGCTTTCTTT
>TRBJ2-1|TRBV27|TRBD1|many
CASSSDRGAYNEQFF
TGTGCCAGCAGTTCAGACAGGGGGGCCTACAATGAGCAGTTCTTC
>TRBJ1-2|TRBV28|TRBD1|NA
CASSWAGTGSDYTF
TGTGCCAGCAGTTGGGCCGGGACAGGCTCGGACTACACCTTC
>TRBJ1-6|TRBV2|NA|many
CASSEVRGKGSPLHF
TGTGCCAGCAGTGAAGTTCGGGGCAAGGGGTCACCCCTCCACTTT
>TRBJ1-2|TRBV6-1|NA|many
CASTKTVSSYGYTF
TGTGCCAGCACCAAGACAGTATCAAGCTATGGCTACACCTTC
>TRBJ2-4|TRBV2|NA|many
CASSELATAKNIQYF
TGTGCCAGCAGTGAACTAGCGACAGCCAAAAACATTCAGTACTTC
>TRBJ1-5|TRBV19|TRBD1|NA
CASSHTTGGGQPQHF
TGTGCCAGTAGCCACACCACAGGGGGGGGGCAGCCCCAGCATTTT
>TRBJ2-5|TRBV2|TRBD2|many
CASSTLAGGPGQETQYF
TGTGCCAGCAGTACACTAGCGGGGGGACCGGGCCAAGAGACCCAGTACTTC
>TRBJ2-2|TRBV6-2/TRBV6-3|NA|NA
CASSYSLGAGELFF
TGTGCCAGCAGTTACTCGTTGGGGGCCGGGGAGCTGTTTTTT
>TRBJ1-2|TRBV28|NA|many
CASSPGQTWAGYTF
TGTGCCAGCAGTCCCGGACAGACATGGGCTGGCTACACCTTC
>TRBJ2-5|TRBV7-9|TRBD1|many
CASSLTGGAETQYF
TGTGCCAGCAGCTTAACAGGGGGCGCAGAGACCCAGTACTTC
>TRBJ2-3|TRBV6-1|TRBD2|few
CASSAGTSGRATVTQYF
TGTGCCAGCAGTGCCGGGACTAGCGGGAGGGCCACCGTGACGCAGTATTTT
>TRBJ2-3|TRBV12-3/TRBV12-4|TRBD2|many
CASSPGLARTDTQYF
TGTGCCAGCAGTCCGGGACTAGCGCGGACAGATACGCAGTATTTT
>TRBJ2-7|TRBV28|NA|many
CASTLGGRYEQYF
TGTGCCAGCACCTTGGGGGGAAGGTACGAGCAGTACTTC
>TRBJ2-1|TRBV2|TRBD2|many
CASSEVGGRAGNEQFF
TGTGCCAGCAGTGAAGTCGGCGGGAGGGCCGGGAATGAGCAGTTCTTC
>TRBJ1-4|TRBV13|TRBD1|many
CASSPDRTTNEKLFF
TGTGCCAGCAGCCCGGACAGGACAACTAATGAAAAACTGTTTTTT
>TRBJ2-2|TRBV15|NA|NA
CATSRGIGNTGELFF
TGTGCCACCAGCAGAGGAATCGGAAACACCGGGGAGCTGTTTTTT
>TRBJ2-3|TRBV27|TRBD1|few
CASSLFLRDRGLRTQYF
TGTGCCAGCAGTTTATTCCTCCGGGACAGGGGTCTGCGTACGCAGTATTTT
>TRBJ2-5|TRBV20-1|TRBD2|many
CSAPGWTSGNGGKTQYF
TGCAGTGCGCCGGGATGGACTAGCGGCAACGGGGGGAAGACCCAGTACTTC
>TRBJ2-5|TRBV13|TRBD2|many
CASSLVGLAGVGETQYF
TGTGCCAGCAGCTTGGTTGGACTAGCGGGAGTCGGTGAGACCCAGTACTTC
>TRBJ2-5|TRBV3-1|TRBD2|many
CASSHAGLARYQETQYF
TGTGCCAGCAGCCACGCTGGACTAGCCCGGTACCAAGAGACCCAGTACTTC
>TRBJ2-7|TRBV12-3/TRBV12-4|TRBD2|NA
CASSLVLAGGSYEQYF
TGTGCCAGCAGTTTAGTGCTAGCGGGAGGGTCCTACGAGCAGTACTTC
>TRBJ1-1|TRBV28|NA|NA
CASSSMDTTEAFF
TGTGCCAGCAGCTCTATGGACACCACTGAAGCTTTCTTT
>TRBJ1-5|TRBV28|NA|many
CASSFGDSNQPQHF
TGTGCCAGCAGTTTCGGCGATAGCAATCAGCCCCAGCATTTT
>TRBJ2-7|TRBV5-1|NA|many
CASSPTEGYEQYF
TGCGCCAGCAGCCCGACTGAGGGATACGAGCAGTACTTC
>TRBJ2-5|TRBV28|TRBD2|many
CASSFGASGERETQYF
TGTGCCAGCAGTTTCGGGGCTAGCGGGGAACGAGAGACCCAGTACTTC
>TRBJ2-1|TRBV12-3/TRBV12-4|TRBD2|many
CASRSLAGGNNEQFF
TGTGCCAGCAGAAGTCTAGCGGGAGGGAACAATGAGCAGTTCTTC
>TRBJ2-3|TRBV12-3/TRBV12-4|NA|many
CASSLWAVKHTDTQYF
TGTGCCAGCAGTTTATGGGCAGTTAAGCACACAGATACGCAGTATTTT
>TRBJ2-7|TRBV10-3|NA|NA
CAISESNVEQYF
TGTGCCATCAGTGAGTCTAATGTCGAGCAGTACTTC
>TRBJ1-2|TRBV28|TRBD1|few
CASSLGGTGNYGYTF
TGTGCCAGCAGTTTAGGAGGGACAGGGAACTATGGCTACACCTTC
>TRBJ2-3|TRBV18|NA|few
CASAGGPHPDTQYF
TGTGCCAGCGCTGGGGGTCCGCACCCAGATACGCAGTATTTT
>TRBJ2-5|TRBV2|TRBD1|many
CASSSDRDQTQYF
TGTGCCAGCAGTTCTGACAGGGATCAGACCCAGTACTTC
>TRBJ2-2|TRBV3-1|NA|many
CASSLTGIFTGELFF
TGTGCCAGCAGCCTTACAGGGATCTTCACCGGGGAGCTGTTTTTT
>TRBJ1-5|TRBV19|NA|NA
CASSMDNGSNQPQHF
TGTGCCAGTAGTATGGACAACGGGAGCAATCAGCCCCAGCATTTT
>TRBJ2-1|TRBV12-3/TRBV12-4|TRBD2|NA
CASSDGSGSYNEQFF
TGTGCCAGCAGTGATGGTAGCGGGAGTTACAATGAGCAGTTCTTC
>TRBJ2-1|TRBV30|NA|few
CTIQDNEQFF
TGTACCATACAAGACAATGAGCAGTTCTTC
>TRBJ2-3|TRBV2|TRBD1|many
CASRPGGQYF
TGTGCCAGCAGGCCAGGGGGGCAGTATTTT
>TRBJ2-6|TRBV11-2|NA|NA
CASSPGRFSGANVLTF
TGTGCCAGCAGCCCGGGACGGTTCTCTGGGGCCAACGTCCTGACTTTC
>TRBJ2-3|TRBV11-2|NA|few
CASSPPPARTDTQYF
TGTGCCAGCAGCCCCCCCCCGGCTAGAACAGATACGCAGTATTTT
>TRBJ2-2|TRBV5-5|NA|few
CASSLPVMKAGELFF
TGTGCCAGCAGCCTACCGGTTATGAAAGCCGGGGAGCTGTTTTTT
>TRBJ1-5|TRBV7-9|TRBD1|NA
CASSLSFPGTVKNQPQHF
TGTGCCAGCAGCTTAAGTTTCCCGGGGACAGTAAAAAATCAGCCCCAGCATTTT
>TRBJ2-7|TRBV18|TRBD2|many
CASSPSSGGSSYEQYF
TGTGCCAGCTCACCAAGTAGCGGGGGGAGCTCCTACGAGCAGTACTTC
>TRBJ1-4|TRBV7-9|NA|many
CASSLRGREFANEKLFF
TGTGCCAGCAGCTTAAGGGGCAGGGAGTTTGCTAATGAAAAACTGTTTTTT
>TRBJ2-7|TRBV28|TRBD2|few
CASRGLAGNDEQYF
TGTGCCAGCAGAGGACTAGCGGGAAATGACGAGCAGTACTTC